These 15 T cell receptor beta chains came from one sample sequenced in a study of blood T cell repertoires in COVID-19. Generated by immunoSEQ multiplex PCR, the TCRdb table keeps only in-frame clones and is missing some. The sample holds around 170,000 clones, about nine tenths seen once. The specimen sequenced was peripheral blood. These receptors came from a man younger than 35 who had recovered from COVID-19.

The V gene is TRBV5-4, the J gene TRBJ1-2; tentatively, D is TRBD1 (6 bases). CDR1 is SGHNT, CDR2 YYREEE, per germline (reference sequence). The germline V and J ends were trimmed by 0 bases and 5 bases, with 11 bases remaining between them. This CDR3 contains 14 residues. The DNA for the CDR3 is TGTGCCAGCAGCTTGGGGGCAGGGGAGTATGGCTACACCTTC. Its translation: CASSLGAGEYGYTF.

CDR3: CASRKSGDRDDEQYF. CDR3 coding DNA: TGTGCCAGCCGGAAATCAGGGGACAGGGATGACGAGCAGTACTTC. J is TRBJ2-7 and V is TRBV19, with TRBD1 matching over 9 bases. The trim removed 9 bases at V and 5 bases at J, leaving 14 bases unmatched. Germline values: CDR1 LNHDA, CDR2 SQIVND (reference sequence). CDR3 length equals 15 residues.

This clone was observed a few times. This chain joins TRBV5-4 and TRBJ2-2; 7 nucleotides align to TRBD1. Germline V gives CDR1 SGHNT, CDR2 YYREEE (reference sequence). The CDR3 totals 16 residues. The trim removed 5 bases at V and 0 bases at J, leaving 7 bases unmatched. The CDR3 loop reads CASRKNRGSNTGELFF. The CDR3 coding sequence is TGTGCCAGCAGGAAGAACAGGGGCTCGAACACCGGGGAGCTGTTTTTT.

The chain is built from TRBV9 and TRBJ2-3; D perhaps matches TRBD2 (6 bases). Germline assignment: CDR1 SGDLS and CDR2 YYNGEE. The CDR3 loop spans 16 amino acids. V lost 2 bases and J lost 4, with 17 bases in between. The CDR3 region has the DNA TGTGCCAGCAGCGTTGGGGCTAGCGATTCCGCAGATACGCAGTATTTT. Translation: CASSVGASDSADTQYF.

CDR3 region: CASSLAPGQLYNEQFF. CDR3 DNA: TGCGCCAGCAGCTTGGCCCCGGGACAGTTATACAATGAGCAGTTCTTC. The rearrangement joins TRBV5-1 to TRBJ2-1; 7 bases map to TRBD1. The germline CDR1 and CDR2 sequences are SGHRS and YFSETQ. This CDR3 has 16 amino acids. Trimming took 0 bases from V and 4 from J; bases not matched to a gene: 7.

CDR3 DNA sequence: TGTGCCAGCAGAGGGACTTTGCAGACCCAGTACTTC. It specifies CASRGTLQTQYF. The chain joins TRBV2 to TRBJ2-5; D is perhaps TRBD2 (6 bases). The CDR3 is made up of 12 amino acids. V lost 6 bases, J lost 6 bases, and 11 bases lay in between. Germline values: CDR1 SNHLY, CDR2 FYNNEI.

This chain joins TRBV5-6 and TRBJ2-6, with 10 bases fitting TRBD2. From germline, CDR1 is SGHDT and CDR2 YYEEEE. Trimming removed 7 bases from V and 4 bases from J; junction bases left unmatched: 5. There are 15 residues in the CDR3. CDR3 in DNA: TGTGCCAGCGTCCATAGCGGGAGGGGGGCCAACGTCCTGACTTTC. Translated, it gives CASVHSGRGANVLTF. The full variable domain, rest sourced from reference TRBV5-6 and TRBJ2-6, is DAGVTQSPTHLIKTRGQQVTLRCSPKSGHDTVSWYQQALGQGPQFIFQYYEEEERQRGNFPDRFSGHQFPNYSSELNVNALLLGDSALYLCASVHSGRGANVLTFGAGSRLTVL.

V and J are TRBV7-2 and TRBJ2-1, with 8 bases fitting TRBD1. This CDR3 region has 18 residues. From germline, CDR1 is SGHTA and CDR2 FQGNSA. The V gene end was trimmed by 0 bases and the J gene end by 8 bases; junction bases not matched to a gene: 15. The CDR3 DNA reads TGTGCCAGCAGCTTAGCTAGCCTTTGGACAGGGTGGAAGGATGAGCAGTTCTTC. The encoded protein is CASSLASLWTGWKDEQFF.

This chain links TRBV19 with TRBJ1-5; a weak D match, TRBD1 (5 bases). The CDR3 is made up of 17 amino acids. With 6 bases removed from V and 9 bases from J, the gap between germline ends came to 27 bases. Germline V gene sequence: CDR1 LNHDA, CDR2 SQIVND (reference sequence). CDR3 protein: CASRPSGGGDRMRPQHF. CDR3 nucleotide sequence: TGTGCCAGTAGACCGTCGGGGGGTGGCGATCGGATGCGGCCCCAGCATTTT.

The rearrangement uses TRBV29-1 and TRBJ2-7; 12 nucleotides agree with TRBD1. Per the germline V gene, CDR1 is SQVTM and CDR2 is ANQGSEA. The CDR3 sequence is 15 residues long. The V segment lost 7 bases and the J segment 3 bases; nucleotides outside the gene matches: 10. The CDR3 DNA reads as TGCAGCGCTACAAGTGGGACAGGGGGCAGCTACGAGCAGTACTTC. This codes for CSATSGTGGSYEQYF.

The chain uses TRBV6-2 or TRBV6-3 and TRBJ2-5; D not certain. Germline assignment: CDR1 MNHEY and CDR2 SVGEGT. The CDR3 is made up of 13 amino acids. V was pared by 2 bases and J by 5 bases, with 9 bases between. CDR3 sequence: CASSYAPEETQYF. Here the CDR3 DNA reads TGTGCCAGCAGTTACGCCCCCGAGGAGACCCAGTACTTC.

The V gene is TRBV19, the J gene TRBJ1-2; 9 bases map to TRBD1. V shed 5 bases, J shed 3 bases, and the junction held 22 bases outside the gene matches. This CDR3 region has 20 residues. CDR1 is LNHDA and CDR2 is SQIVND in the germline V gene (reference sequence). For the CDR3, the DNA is TGTGCCAGTAGTCCCCCATGGGGCGGGGGACAGGGACAGAGGTACTATGGCTACACCTTC. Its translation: CASSPPWGGGQGQRYYGYTF.

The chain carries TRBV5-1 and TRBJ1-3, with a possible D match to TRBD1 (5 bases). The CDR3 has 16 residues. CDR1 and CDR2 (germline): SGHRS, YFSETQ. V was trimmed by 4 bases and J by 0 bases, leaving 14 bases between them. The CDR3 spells CASSLGTSNSGNTIYF. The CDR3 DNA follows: TGCGCCAGCAGCCTAGGGACTTCGAACTCTGGAAACACCATATATTTT. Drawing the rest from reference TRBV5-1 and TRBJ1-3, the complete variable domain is KAGVTQTPRYLIKTRGQQVTLSCSPISGHRSVSWYQQTPGQGLQFLFEYFSETQRNKGNFPGRFSGRQFSNSRSEMNVSTLELGDSALYLCASSLGTSNSGNTIYFGEGSWLTVV.

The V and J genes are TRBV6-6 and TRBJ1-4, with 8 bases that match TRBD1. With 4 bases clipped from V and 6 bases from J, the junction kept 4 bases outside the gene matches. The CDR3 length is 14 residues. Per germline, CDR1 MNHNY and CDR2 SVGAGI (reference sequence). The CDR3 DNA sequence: TGTGCCAGCAGTTTGACAGGGGAGGATGAAAAACTGTTTTTT. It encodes CASSLTGEDEKLFF.

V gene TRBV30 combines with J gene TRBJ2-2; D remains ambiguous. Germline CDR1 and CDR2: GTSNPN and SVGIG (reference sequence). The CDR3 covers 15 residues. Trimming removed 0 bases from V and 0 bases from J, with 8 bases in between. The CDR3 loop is CAWSVVYPNTGELFF. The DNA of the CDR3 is TGTGCCTGGAGTGTGGTCTACCCGAACACCGGGGAGCTGTTTTTT.